The clone carrying this T cell receptor (beta chain) was observed a handful of times. The sample originates from a study of cytomegalovirus exposure and HLA in healthy donors. Germline assignment: CDR1 ENHRY and CDR2 SYGVKD. This CDR3 region has 14 residues. V lost 6 bases to trimming and J lost 0 bases, with 10 bases between them. PCR used 60 Vbeta primers and 13 Jbeta primers. Profiled with immunoSEQ multiplex PCR; TCRdb holds only in-frame clones, not every one. Among some 87,000 clones listed, around 76% were seen once. What was sequenced was PBMCs. This receptor was obtained from a man between 18 and 35 years old in good health and CMV-seropositive. J is TRBJ2-3 and V is TRBV10-3; D may be TRBD1 (6 bases). The CDR3 here is CAIRRQASTDTQYF. The CDR3 DNA is TGTGCCATCAGGAGACAGGCTAGCACAGATACGCAGTATTTT.